The source of this TCR beta chain is a study of cytomegalovirus exposure and HLA in healthy donors (dated by TCRdb to the late 2010s). Background for the entire study: An earlier analysis of around 600 of the donors reported roughly 300 Gb of sequence data and about 100 million unique TCR beta sequences from about 200 million T cells. The study used immunosequencing to profile the T cell repertoires of approximately 650 subjects and linked those repertoires to cytomegalovirus serostatus. Class I and class II HLA loci were covered by the typing at four-digit resolution. Roughly 320 gigabases of sequencing data and about 92 million unique TCR sequences made up an early release that covered several hundred HLA-typed donors. Across 300 to 500 genotyped donors of the cohort, an average of approximately 240,000 unique TCR beta nucleotide sequences per donor were sequenced, and roughly 18% of those sequences were non-productive. High-throughput TCR immunosequencing, statistical association of individual TCRs with disease status, and machine learning were combined to predict cytomegalovirus infection status. In a later genetic analysis, genome-wide SNP genotypes for about 55% of the roughly 670 donors were used, and that subset was treated as a discovery cohort. Donor age, sex, ethnicity and CMV serostatus were collected together with the repertoire data. Every discovery cohort repertoire had been produced on one sequencing platform. Typing coverage differed by locus: A, B, C, DRB1 and DQB1 were typed in roughly 620-640 donors, DQA1 in approximately 520, DPA1 in around 580, and DPB1 in just under 490. Because of strong linkage in the cohort, four or five DR-DQ haplotypes were treated as single units for association and clustering. A later analysis re-analyzed previously published TCR beta repertoires from 650 to 800 donors and added high-resolution HLA genotyping to study TCR occurrence patterns. The later analysis used no new phenotypic data to find candidate immune exposures, relying instead on TCR beta sequences and their occurrence across donors. In addition to the first cohort of approximately 650 subjects, a separate validation cohort of some 120 different subjects was used. The study was designed to test whether signatures of past pathogen exposure could be identified by cataloging public T cell receptors. An earlier analysis of nearly 600 of the donors applied high-throughput TCR beta sequencing to assess whether each TCR beta V gene segment acted as functional or pseudogenic. Among the approximately 400 genotyped donors, 75% to 90% belonged to the genetic ancestry cluster associated with self-reported Caucasian donors. What the authors observed across the whole study: Most CMV-associated TCR beta chains appeared to be HLA-restricted in a later analysis, and the HLA associations seemed to be driven largely by CMV exposure. When HLA alleles, especially DR and DQ, strongly co-occurred, TCR associations were difficult to assign to individual alleles. Presence/absence analyses assumed roughly uniform sequencing depth across donors, an assumption that may not hold. Specific HLA alleles were associated with over 15,000 TCR beta sequences at a false discovery rate of 0.05 in a later analysis. In the study, 150 to 200 TCR beta chains were listed as associated with cytomegalovirus. A later genetic analysis reported fewer N-insertions in productive TCRs among donors in an Asian-associated ancestry cluster than the approximately 670-donor mean. According to a later analysis, parvovirus B19, influenza, CMV and Epstein-Barr virus appeared linked to several top co-occurrence clusters. In a later analysis, HLA-associated TCR beta chains were found to be more clonally expanded and to have lower generation probabilities than equally common non-associated chains. CMV serostatus was the only immune exposure information available for the cohort. An earlier analysis of some 590 of the donors showed that most TCR beta V segments appeared in productive rearrangements either about 87% or about 30% of the time, which broadly matched IMGT annotations. The authors suggested that the approach could potentially be extended to other disease states and immunological phenotypes. Correlated functional status among segregating V segments might be attributable to linkage disequilibrium, but an unknown experimental factor could not be ruled out. A further reported finding was that TCR beta sequences accurately predicted the HLA-A and HLA-B alleles for most subjects in the first cohort. The classifier was reported to diagnose cytomegalovirus status with high specificity and sensitivity in both the original cohort and the validation cohort. Some 16 rarely observed V segments, including chromosome 9 orphons, were excluded from the earlier analysis of about 610 of the donors because counts were too low. Because some donors lacked HLA typing at each locus, the association tests relied only on the typed subset. The sequencing pipeline was judged likely to have produced a cluster of highly shared sequence variants as a technical artifact. Across donors, most TCR sequences were observed very rarely, whereas some public TCRs were present in many individuals. According to a later analysis, TCR association rates differed among HLA loci, with DRB1 alleles showing the most associated TCRs and HLA-C alleles showing the fewest. Only TCR beta chains were sequenced in this cohort, and the absence of alpha or paired-chain data limited detectable features. V-gene and J-gene trimming of TCR beta chains was associated with a missense DCLRE1C variant in a later genetic analysis, and the association was replicated in an independent cohort. In vitro tests confirmed that a few of the cytomegalovirus-associated TCR beta chains recognize cytomegalovirus antigens.

The cohort comprised under 700 healthy bone marrow donors. At the time of sampling, all cohort members were nominally healthy, though unrecorded immune exposures were likely present. The donor was CMV seropositive and belonged to the group of about 290 seropositive cohort members. Each donor provided a peripheral blood sample, and peripheral blood mononuclear cells were used for TCR beta sequencing. Genomic DNA was extracted from the blood cell samples with the Qiagen DNeasy Blood Extraction Kit. Libraries were made using the immunoSEQ multiplex PCR assay. For the multiplex PCR, a mixture combining 60 forward primers for TCR Vbeta segments and 13 reverse primers for TCR Jbeta segments was used. A multiplex PCR assay on genomic DNA amplified the CDR3 region of rearranged TCR beta genes. Amplified TCR beta libraries were sequenced as 87-base-pair reads on the Illumina HiSeq System. Per the original workflow: In a later analysis, roughly 80 million unique TCR beta chains were counted across the approximately 640 repertoires, and roughly 10 million of these chains were shared by at least two donors. A nearest-neighbor algorithm error-corrected the raw reads and collapsed the reads into unique sequences, merging closely related sequences to remove PCR and sequencing errors. V, D and J gene segments were assigned by aligning CDR3 sequences to IMGT reference sequences. For a sequence to be retained, a match of at least six nucleotides to both a V gene segment and a J gene segment was required. A rearrangement was called productive if the CDR3 had no stop codons and remained in frame with V and J, and every other rearrangement was called non-productive. Following IMGT convention, CDR3 was defined as the stretch from the second conserved V-encoded cysteine up to the conserved J-encoded phenylalanine. Sequences without an unambiguous match to a single V gene segment were excluded from the earlier analysis of several hundred of the donors. An earlier analysis of several hundred of the donors called V segments functional above 56.7% productive rearrangements and segregating when the between-donor standard deviation exceeded 5%. A statistical classification framework was built to diagnose cytomegalovirus status from the catalog of TCR beta chain sequences. A later analysis assigned V and J genes by comparing TCR nucleotide sequences with IMGT/GENE-DB human TR gene sequences. A later analysis assigned CDR3 sequences and most-parsimonious VDJ recombination scenarios with the TCRdist pipeline. In a later analysis, every TCR beta chain was defined by the combination of its CDR3 amino acid sequence and its V-gene family, and reads without a unique V-gene family were dropped. To address suspected cross-contamination and a sequencing artifact, a later analysis removed approximately 600 highly shared, low-generation-probability nucleotide sequences. In a later analysis, a clonal expansion index was calculated for each public chain from normalized within-repertoire ranks of inferred template counts. In a later analysis, generation probabilities were computed using a VDJ recombination model fitted to out-of-frame rearrangements, and the results were checked against IGoR. A later analysis scored TCR-TCR, TCR-HLA and TCR-CMV co-occurrence with hypergeometric tests, applying a repertoire-size bias correction to TCR pairs. To estimate false discovery rates, a later analysis permuted the HLA or CMV assignments 20 times. In a later analysis, co-occurring TCRs were grouped using DBSCAN, and TCRdist sequence similarity was added for clustering within HLA-allele-positive subsets. Repertoires with fewer than 30,000 or more than 120,000 public chains were left out of co-occurrence clustering, as were five repertoires with anomalous nucleotide sharing. TCRdb provides this immuneACCESS table in a form limited to in-frame rearrangements. Some clones are lacking; in checked studies, under half of them reflect an unresolved V gene, and why the rest are absent is not known. D and trimming were read from the DNA, whereas the V and J calls and clone size are those reported in that table. Recorded for this sample are around 180,000 clones; roughly 80% of them occurred a single time. About 12% of the sample comes from the top ten.

This clone came up once. This clone's antigen is unknown. Nothing much larger sits one base from this clone, and base qualities are not available. The sample comprised PBMCs. The TCR was taken from a woman between 50 and 59 years old in good health and CMV-seropositive.

The encoded CDR3 is CATQGVYEQYF. The sequenced DNA: TGTGCCACACAGGGAGTCTACGAGCAGTACTTC. Recombination joined TRBV6-6 with TRBJ2-7; 6 matching bases give a weak D call of TRBD1. The CDR3 has 11 amino acids, counting the end cysteine and phenylalanine. CDR3 DNA only is kept here, 33 bases in frame from base 1. CDR1 and CDR2, looked up from the germline V gene (reference sequence), are MNHNY and SVGAGI. V loses 10 bases, J loses 3 bases, and the germline ends lie 10 bases apart.